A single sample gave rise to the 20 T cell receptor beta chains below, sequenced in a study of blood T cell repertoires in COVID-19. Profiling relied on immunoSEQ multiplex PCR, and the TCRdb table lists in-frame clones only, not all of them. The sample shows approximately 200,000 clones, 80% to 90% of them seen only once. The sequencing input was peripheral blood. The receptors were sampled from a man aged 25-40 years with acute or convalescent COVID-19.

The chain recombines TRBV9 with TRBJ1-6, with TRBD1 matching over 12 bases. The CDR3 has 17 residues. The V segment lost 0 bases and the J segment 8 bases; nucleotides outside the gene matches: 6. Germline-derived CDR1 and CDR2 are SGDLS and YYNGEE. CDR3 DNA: TGTGCCAGCAGCGTAGCGGGACAGGGGGCTCCTTATTCACCCCTCCACTTT. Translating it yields CASSVAGQGAPYSPLHF.

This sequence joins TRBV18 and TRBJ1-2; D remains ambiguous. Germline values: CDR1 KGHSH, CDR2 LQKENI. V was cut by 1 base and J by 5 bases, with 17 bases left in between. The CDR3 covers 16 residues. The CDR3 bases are TGTGCCAGCTCACCACGGATGCCGGGTACGGGGTATGGCTACACCTTC. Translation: CASSPRMPGTGYGYTF.

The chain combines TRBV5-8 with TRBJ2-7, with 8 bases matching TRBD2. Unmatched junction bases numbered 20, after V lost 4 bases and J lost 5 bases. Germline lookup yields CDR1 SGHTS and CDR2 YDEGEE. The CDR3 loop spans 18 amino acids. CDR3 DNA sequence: TGTGCCAGCAGCGAACTGCTCGGGGGGGTGGGACCAAGAAACGAGCAGTACTTC. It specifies CASSELLGGVGPRNEQYF.

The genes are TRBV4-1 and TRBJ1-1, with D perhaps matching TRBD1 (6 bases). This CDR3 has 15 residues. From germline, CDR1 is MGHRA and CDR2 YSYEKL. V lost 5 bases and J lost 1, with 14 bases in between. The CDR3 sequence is CASSWGGGGNTEAFF. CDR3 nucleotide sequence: TGCGCCAGCAGCTGGGGCGGGGGCGGGAACACTGAAGCTTTCTTT.

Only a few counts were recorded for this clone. Here the CDR3 reads CSVEESGTGTGIGEQYF. The CDR3 DNA reads as TGCAGCGTTGAAGAGTCCGGGACAGGGACCGGAATTGGCGAGCAGTACTTC. The chain employs TRBV29-1 and TRBJ2-7, with 9 positions matching TRBD1. The V gene end was trimmed by 0 bases and the J gene end by 6 bases; junction bases not matched to a gene: 15. CDR1 and CDR2 (germline): SQVTM, ANQGSEA. This CDR3 has 17 amino acids.

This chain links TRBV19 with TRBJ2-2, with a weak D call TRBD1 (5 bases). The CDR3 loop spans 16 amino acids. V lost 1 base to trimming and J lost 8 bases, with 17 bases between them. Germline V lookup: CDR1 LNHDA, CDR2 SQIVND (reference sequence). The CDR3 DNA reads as TGTGCCAGTAGTATAGCTAGGACAACCATGATAGGGGAGCTGTTTTTT. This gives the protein CASSIARTTMIGELFF.

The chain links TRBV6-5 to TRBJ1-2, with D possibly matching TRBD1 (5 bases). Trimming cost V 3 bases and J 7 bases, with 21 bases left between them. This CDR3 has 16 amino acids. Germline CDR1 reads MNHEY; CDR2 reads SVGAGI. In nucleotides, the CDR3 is TGTGCCAGCAGTTATCTGGGGGGTGCGAACCTTGGTGGCTACACCTTC. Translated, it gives CASSYLGGANLGGYTF.

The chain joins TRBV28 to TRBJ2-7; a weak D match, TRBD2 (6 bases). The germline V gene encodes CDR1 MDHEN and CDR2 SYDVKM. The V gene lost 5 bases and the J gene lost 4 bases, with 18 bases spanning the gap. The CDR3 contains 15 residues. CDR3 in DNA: TGTGCCAGCAGTCCCTCGGGACTGCAATCTTACGAGCAGTACTTC. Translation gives CASSPSGLQSYEQYF.

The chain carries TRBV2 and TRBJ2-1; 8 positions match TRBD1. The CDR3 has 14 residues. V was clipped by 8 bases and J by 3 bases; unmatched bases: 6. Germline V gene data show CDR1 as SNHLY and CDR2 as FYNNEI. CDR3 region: CASGAGGFYNEQFF. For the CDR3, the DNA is TGTGCCAGCGGGGCAGGGGGCTTCTACAATGAGCAGTTCTTC.

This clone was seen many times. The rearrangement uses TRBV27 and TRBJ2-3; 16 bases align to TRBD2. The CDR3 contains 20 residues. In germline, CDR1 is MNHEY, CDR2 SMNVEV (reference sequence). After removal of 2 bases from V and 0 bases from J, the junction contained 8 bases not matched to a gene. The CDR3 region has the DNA TGTGCCAGCAGTTTAAGTGGGACTAGCGGGGGGGCAATAAGCACAGATACGCAGTATTTT. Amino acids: CASSLSGTSGGAISTDTQYF.

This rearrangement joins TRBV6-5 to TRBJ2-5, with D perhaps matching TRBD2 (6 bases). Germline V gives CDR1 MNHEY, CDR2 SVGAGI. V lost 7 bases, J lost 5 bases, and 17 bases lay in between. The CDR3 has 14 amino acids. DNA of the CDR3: TGTGCCAGCACCAAACCTGGGGGGAGTGAGACCCAGTACTTC. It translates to CASTKPGGSETQYF.

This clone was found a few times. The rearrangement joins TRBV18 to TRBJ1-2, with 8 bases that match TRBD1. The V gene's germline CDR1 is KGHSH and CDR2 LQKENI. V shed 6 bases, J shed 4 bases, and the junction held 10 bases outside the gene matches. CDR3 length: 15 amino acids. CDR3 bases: TGTGCCAGCTCGCAATCGACAGGGGTGAGCTATGGCTACACCTTC. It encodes CASSQSTGVSYGYTF. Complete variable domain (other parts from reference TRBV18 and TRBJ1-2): NAGVMQNPRHLVRRRGQEARLRCSPMKGHSHVYWYRQLPEEGLKFMVYLQKENIIDESGMPKERFSAEFPKEGPSILRIQQVVRGDSAAYFCASSQSTGVSYGYTFGSGTRLTVV.

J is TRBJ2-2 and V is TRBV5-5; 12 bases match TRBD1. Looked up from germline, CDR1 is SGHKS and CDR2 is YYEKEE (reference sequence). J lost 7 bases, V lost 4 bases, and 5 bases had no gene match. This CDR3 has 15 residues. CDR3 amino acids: CASSPGTGGIGELFF. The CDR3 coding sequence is TGTGCCAGCAGCCCCGGGACAGGGGGCATCGGGGAGCTGTTTTTT.

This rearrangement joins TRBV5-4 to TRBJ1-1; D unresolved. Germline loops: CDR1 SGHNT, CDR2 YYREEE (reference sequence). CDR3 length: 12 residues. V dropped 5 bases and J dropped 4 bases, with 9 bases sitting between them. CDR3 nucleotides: TGTGCCAGCAGGGTTCACGGCACTGAAGCTTTCTTT. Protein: CASRVHGTEAFF.

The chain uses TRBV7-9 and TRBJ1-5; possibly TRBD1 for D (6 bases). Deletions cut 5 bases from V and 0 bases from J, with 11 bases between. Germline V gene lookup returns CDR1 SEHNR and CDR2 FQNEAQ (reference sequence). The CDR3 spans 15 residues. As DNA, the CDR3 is TGTGCCAGCAGCACAGGGTTTAATAGCAATCAGCCCCAGCATTTT. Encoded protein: CASSTGFNSNQPQHF.

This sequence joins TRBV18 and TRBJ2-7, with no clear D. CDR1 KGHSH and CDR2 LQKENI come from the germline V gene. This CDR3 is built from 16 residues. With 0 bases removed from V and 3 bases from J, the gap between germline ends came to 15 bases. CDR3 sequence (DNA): TGTGCCAGCTCACCACCTCGCCCGGGTGGTAACTACGAGCAGTACTTC. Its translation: CASSPPRPGGNYEQYF.

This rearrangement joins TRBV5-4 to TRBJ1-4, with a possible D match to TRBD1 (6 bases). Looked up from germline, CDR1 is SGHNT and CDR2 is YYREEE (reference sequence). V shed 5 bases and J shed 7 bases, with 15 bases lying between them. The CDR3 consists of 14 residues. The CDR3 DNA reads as TGTGCCAGCAGGGAGTCAGGGGTCTCTGAAAAACTGTTTTTT. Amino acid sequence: CASRESGVSEKLFF.

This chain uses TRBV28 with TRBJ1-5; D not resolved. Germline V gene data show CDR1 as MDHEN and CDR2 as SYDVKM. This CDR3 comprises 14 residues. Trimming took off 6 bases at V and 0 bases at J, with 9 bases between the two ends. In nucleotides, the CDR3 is TGTGCCAGCAGGGTAGCTTATAGCAATCAGCCCCAGCATTTT. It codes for CASRVAYSNQPQHF.

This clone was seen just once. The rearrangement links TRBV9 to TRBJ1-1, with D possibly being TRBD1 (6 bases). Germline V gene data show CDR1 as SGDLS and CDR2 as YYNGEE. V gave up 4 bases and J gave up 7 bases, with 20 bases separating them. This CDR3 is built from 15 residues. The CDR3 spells CASSLLWQGSSEAFF. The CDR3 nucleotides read TGTGCCAGCAGCTTACTGTGGCAGGGGAGTAGTGAAGCTTTCTTT.

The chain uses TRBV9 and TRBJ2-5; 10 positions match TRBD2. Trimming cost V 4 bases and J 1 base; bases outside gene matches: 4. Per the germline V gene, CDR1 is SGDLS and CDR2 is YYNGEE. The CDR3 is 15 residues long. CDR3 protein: CASSPWTSGQETQYF. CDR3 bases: TGTGCCAGCAGCCCCTGGACTAGCGGCCAAGAGACCCAGTACTTC.